The clone carrying this T cell receptor (beta chain) was seen repeatedly, ten times or more. The antigen is undetermined. The entry originates in a study of cytomegalovirus exposure and HLA in healthy donors. Whole-study findings and limits: Apparent HLA restriction characterized most CMV-associated TCR beta chains in a later analysis. The investigators catalogued 150 or so TCR beta chains as cytomegalovirus-associated. The authors later linked a missense DCLRE1C variant to TCR beta V- and J-gene trimming.

PCR amplification relied on 60 Vbeta primers (plus 13 Jbeta primers). TCRdb's table, derived via immunoSEQ multiplex PCR, lists solely in-frame clones and lacks some. The sample shows over 150,000 clones, around two thirds of them seen only once. CDR1 and CDR2 from the germline V gene are SGHAT and FQNNGV. With 5 bases removed from V and 4 bases from J, the gap between germline ends came to 9 bases. This CDR3 is built from 13 residues. The sequencing sample was made of PBMCs. The TCR was taken from a man over 45 in good health and CMV-seronegative. The chain links TRBV11-2 to TRBJ1-5; possible D gene TRBD1, 5 bases. The CDR3 bases are TGTGCCAGCAGCCCTCACAGGAATCAGCCCCAGCATTTT. Amino acid sequence: CASSPHRNQPQHF.